This T cell receptor beta chain was identified during a study of PD-L1 blockade in urothelial cancer. Whole-study context: Patients' atezolizumab regimen, 1,200 mg intravenously every 3 weeks, began around 2014. Earlier, patients had received 0 to 3 chemotherapy regimens.

Profiled with immunoSEQ multiplex PCR; TCRdb holds only in-frame clones, not every one. The sample has more than 35,000 clones; roughly 86% are singletons. Patients suffered from locally advanced or metastatic urothelial carcinoma. Germline CDR1 and CDR2: SGHDT and YYEEEE. This CDR3 spans 18 amino acids. V gave up 3 bases and J gave up 2 bases; unmatched junction bases: 13. The specimen was PBMCs, collected around atezolizumab (anti-PD-L1) treatment. The chain has TRBV5-6 and TRBJ1-2, with 10 positions matching TRBD1. This TCR derives from a man aged 70-80 years with urothelial cancer. The CDR3 loop is CASSSRLRDRGRNYGYTF. CDR3 coding DNA: TGTGCCAGCAGCTCTCGGCTCCGGGACAGGGGCCGCAACTATGGCTACACCTTC.